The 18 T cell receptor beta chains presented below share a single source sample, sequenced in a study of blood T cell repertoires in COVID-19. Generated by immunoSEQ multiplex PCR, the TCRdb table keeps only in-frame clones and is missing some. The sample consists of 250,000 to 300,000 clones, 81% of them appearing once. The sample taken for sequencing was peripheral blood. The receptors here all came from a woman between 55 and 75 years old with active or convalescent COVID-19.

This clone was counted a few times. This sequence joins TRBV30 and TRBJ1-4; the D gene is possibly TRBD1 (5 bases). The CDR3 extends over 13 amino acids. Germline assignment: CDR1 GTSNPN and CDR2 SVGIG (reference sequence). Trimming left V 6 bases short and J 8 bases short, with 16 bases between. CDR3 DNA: TGTGCCTGCCAGGGTCTGGGGGGGGAAAAACTGTTTTTT. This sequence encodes CACQGLGGEKLFF.

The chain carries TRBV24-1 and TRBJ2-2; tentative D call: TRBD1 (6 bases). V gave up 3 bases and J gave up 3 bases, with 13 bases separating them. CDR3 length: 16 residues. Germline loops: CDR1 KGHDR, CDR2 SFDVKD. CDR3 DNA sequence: TGTGCCACCAGTGATGCCACAGGGCGGGACACCGGGGAGCTGTTTTTT. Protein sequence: CATSDATGRDTGELFF.

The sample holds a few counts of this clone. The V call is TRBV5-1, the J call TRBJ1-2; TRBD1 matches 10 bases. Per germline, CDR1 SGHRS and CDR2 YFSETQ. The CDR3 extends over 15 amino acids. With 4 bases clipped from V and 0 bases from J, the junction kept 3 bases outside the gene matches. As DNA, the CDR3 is TGCGCCAGCAGCCGGGGACAGGGGTCTAACTATGGCTACACCTTC. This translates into CASSRGQGSNYGYTF.

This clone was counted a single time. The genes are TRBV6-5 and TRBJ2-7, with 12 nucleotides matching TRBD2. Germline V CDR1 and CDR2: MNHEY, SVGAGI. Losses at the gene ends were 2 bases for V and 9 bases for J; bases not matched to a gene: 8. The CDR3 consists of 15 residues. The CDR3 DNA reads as TGTGCCAGCAGTTACGGACTAGCGGGACCTCAGGGGCAGTACTTC. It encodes CASSYGLAGPQGQYF.

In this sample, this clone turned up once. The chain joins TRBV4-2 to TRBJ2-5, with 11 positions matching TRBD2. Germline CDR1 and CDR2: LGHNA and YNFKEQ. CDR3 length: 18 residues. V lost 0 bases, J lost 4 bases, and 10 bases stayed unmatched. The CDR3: CASSQDSPSGGLRETQYF. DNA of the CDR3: TGTGCCAGCAGCCAAGATTCGCCTAGCGGGGGGCTGAGAGAGACCCAGTACTTC.

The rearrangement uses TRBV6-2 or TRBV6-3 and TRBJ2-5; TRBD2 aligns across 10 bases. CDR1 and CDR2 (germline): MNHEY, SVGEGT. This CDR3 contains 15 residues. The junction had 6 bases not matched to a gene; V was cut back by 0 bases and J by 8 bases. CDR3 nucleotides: TGTGCCAGCAGTTACTCGGCAGCGGGGGGGCTTACCCAGTACTTC. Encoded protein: CASSYSAAGGLTQYF.

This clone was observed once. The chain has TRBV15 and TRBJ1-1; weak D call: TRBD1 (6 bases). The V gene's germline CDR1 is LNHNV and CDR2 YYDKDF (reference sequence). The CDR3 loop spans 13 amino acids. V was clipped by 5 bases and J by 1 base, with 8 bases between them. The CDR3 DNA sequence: TGTGCCACCAGCCTGGACAGGAACACTGAAGCTTTCTTT. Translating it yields CATSLDRNTEAFF.

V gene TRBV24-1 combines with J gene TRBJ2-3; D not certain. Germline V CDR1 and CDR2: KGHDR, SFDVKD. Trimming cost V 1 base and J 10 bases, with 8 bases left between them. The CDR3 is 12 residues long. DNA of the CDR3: TGTGCCACCAGTGATTTAACATCTGCGCAGTATTTT. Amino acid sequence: CATSDLTSAQYF.

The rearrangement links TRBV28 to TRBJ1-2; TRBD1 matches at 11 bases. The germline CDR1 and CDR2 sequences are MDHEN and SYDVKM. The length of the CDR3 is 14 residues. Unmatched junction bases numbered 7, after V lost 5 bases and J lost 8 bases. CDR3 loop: CASSPRDRGLGYTF. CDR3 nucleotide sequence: TGTGCCAGCAGTCCCCGGGACAGGGGGTTAGGCTACACCTTC.

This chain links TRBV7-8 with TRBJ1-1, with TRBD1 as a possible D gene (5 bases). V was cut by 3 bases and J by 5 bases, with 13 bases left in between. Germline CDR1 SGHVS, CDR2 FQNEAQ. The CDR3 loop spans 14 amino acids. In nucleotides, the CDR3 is TGTGCCAGCAGCTTCAGCTGGGGGGGTACTGAAGCTTTCTTT. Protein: CASSFSWGGTEAFF.

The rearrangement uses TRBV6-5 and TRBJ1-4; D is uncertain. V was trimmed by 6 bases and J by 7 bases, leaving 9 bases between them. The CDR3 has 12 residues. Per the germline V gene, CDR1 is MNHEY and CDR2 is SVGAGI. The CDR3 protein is CASRRAFEKLFF. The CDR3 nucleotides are TGTGCCAGCAGGAGGGCTTTTGAAAAACTGTTTTTT.

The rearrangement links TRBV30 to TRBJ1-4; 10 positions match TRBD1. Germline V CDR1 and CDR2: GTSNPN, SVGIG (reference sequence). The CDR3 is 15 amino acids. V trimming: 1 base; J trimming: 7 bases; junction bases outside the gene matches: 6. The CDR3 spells CAWSADRGRSEKLFF. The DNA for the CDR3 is TGTGCCTGGAGTGCAGACAGGGGGCGGAGTGAAAAACTGTTTTTT.

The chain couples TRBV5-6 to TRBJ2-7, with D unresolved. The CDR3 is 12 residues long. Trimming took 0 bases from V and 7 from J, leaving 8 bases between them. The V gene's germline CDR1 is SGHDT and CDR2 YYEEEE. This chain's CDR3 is CASSLAVGEQYF. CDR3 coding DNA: TGTGCCAGCAGCTTGGCCGTCGGGGAGCAGTACTTC. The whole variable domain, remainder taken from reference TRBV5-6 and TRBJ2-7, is DAGVTQSPTHLIKTRGQQVTLRCSPKSGHDTVSWYQQALGQGPQFIFQYYEEEERQRGNFPDRFSGHQFPNYSSELNVNALLLGDSALYLCASSLAVGEQYFGPGTRLTVT.

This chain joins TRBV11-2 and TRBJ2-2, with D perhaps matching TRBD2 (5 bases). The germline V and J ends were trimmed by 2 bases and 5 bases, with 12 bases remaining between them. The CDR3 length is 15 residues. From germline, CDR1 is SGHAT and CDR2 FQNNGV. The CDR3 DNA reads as TGTGCCAGCAGCTTATACCGGGGTTCAACCGGGGAGCTGTTTTTT. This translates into CASSLYRGSTGELFF.

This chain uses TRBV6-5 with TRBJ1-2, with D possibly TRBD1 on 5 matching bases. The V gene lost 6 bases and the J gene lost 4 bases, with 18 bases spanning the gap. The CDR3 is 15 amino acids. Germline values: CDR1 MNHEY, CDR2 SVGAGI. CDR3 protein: CASREGPGPVYGYTF. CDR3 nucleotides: TGTGCCAGCAGGGAGGGCCCGGGACCGGTCTATGGCTACACCTTC.

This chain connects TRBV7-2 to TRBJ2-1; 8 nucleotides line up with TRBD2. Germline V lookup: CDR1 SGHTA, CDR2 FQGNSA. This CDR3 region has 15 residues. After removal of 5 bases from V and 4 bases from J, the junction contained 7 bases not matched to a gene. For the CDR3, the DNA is TGTGCCAGCAGCCCGCGGACTAGCTTATACAATGAGCAGTTCTTC. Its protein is CASSPRTSLYNEQFF.

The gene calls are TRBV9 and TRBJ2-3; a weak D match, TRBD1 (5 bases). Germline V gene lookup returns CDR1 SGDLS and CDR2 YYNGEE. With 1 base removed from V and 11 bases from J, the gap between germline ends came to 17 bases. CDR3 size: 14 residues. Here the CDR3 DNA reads TGTGCCAGCAGCGTAAGCATTCTAGGGGAACAGCAGTATTTT. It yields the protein CASSVSILGEQQYF.

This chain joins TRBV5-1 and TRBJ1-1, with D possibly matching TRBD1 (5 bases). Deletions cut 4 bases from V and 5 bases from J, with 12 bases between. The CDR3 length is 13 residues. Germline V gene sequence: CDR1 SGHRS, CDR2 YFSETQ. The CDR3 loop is CASSPQGGTEAFF. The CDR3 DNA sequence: TGCGCCAGCAGCCCGCAGGGTGGGACTGAAGCTTTCTTT. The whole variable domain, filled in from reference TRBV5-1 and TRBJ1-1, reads KAGVTQTPRYLIKTRGQQVTLSCSPISGHRSVSWYQQTPGQGLQFLFEYFSETQRNKGNFPGRFSGRQFSNSRSEMNVSTLELGDSALYLCASSPQGGTEAFFGQGTRLTVV.